The 14 T cell receptor beta chains given below trace back to one sample, sequenced in a study of tumor T cells in aggressive B-cell lymphoma. Assay: immunoSEQ multiplex PCR; the TCRdb copy retains only in-frame clones and omits some. Found here are under 3,500 clones, under 75% of them singletons; the top ten hold around 9.7%. Material for sequencing was tumor tissue. The source is an adult with diffuse large B cell lymphoma.

The rearrangement uses TRBV28 and TRBJ1-4; 10 nucleotides agree with TRBD1. The ends lost 6 bases at V and 5 bases at J; junction bases unmatched: 18. There are 19 residues in the CDR3. From germline, CDR1 is MDHEN and CDR2 SYDVKM. In nucleotides, the CDR3 is TGTGCCAGCAGACAGGTGACAGGGGGCGTTCCTGTCTCAAATGAAAAACTGTTTTTT. Residues: CASRQVTGGVPVSNEKLFF.

This rearrangement joins TRBV2 to TRBJ1-5; 7 bases align to TRBD1. Germline loops: CDR1 SNHLY, CDR2 FYNNEI. The junction had 13 bases not matched to a gene; V was cut back by 7 bases and J by 7 bases. The CDR3 covers 15 residues. CDR3 loop: CASTRSARGDQPQHF. The CDR3 DNA is TGTGCCAGCACCCGGTCTGCCAGGGGGGACCAGCCCCAGCATTTT.

With respect to this clone: One end of the junction fails to match germline, which may point to a read error. This CDR3 is also generated by other DNA sequences in the sample. The genes are TRBV7-2 and TRBJ2-7; tentative D call: TRBD2 (5 bases). The CDR3 runs to 15 residues. CDR1 and CDR2 (germline): SGHTA, FQGNSA. The CDR3: CASSFPTGISYEQYF. The CDR3 nucleotides read TGTGCCAGCAGCTTCCCGACGGGAATCTCCTACGAGCAGTATTTC.

This chain joins TRBV5-1 and TRBJ2-6; the D is unclear. Germline V gene data show CDR1 as SGHRS and CDR2 as YFSETQ. V shed 7 bases and J shed 1 base, with 12 bases lying between them. This CDR3 is 15 amino acids long. The DNA of the CDR3 is TGCGCCAGCGGTCGCGGTGGGTCTGGGGCCAACGTCCTGACTTTC. It yields the protein CASGRGGSGANVLTF.

CDR3 amino acids: CASSQGQNYGYTF. CDR3 nucleotides: TGTGCCAGCAGCCAGGGACAGAACTATGGCTACACCTTC. The chain recombines TRBV11-2 with TRBJ1-2, with TRBD1 matching over 7 bases. The CDR3 contains 13 residues. Germline loops: CDR1 SGHAT, CDR2 FQNNGV. With V trimmed by 5 bases and J by 2 bases, 2 bases remained unmatched.

This clone was seen only a few times. This chain connects TRBV27 to TRBJ2-3, with D possibly being TRBD1 (5 bases). Trimming took off 3 bases at V and 3 bases at J, with 7 bases between the two ends. The CDR3 is 13 amino acids. Germline V gene data show CDR1 as MNHEY and CDR2 as SMNVEV (reference sequence). The CDR3 is CASSFRGTDTQYF. CDR3 DNA sequence: TGTGCCAGCAGTTTTAGGGGAACAGATACGCAGTATTTT.

The table lists this clone with a count of one. The CDR3 sequence: CAWRAPGGEGYTF. The DNA for the CDR3 is TGTGCCTGGAGGGCGCCGGGGGGGGAAGGCTACACCTTC. The J gene is TRBJ1-2, the V gene TRBV30; D may be TRBD1 (5 bases). The germline V and J ends were trimmed by 3 bases and 8 bases, with 16 bases remaining between them. Per germline, CDR1 GTSNPN and CDR2 SVGIG (reference sequence). The CDR3 covers 13 residues.

The J gene is TRBJ2-5, the V gene TRBV6-5; 9 positions match TRBD1. Germline loops: CDR1 MNHEY, CDR2 SVGAGI. The junction had 3 bases not matched to a gene; V was cut back by 4 bases and J by 3 bases. The CDR3 runs 14 residues. The CDR3 here is CASSSGTGKETQYF. In nucleotides, the CDR3 is TGTGCCAGCAGTTCCGGGACAGGGAAAGAGACCCAGTACTTC.

This chain joins TRBV28 and TRBJ1-5, with 7 bases that match TRBD1. J was trimmed by 2 bases and V by 6 bases; bases with no gene match: 7. Germline V lookup: CDR1 MDHEN, CDR2 SYDVKM. The CDR3 has 15 amino acids. In DNA form, the CDR3 reads TGTGCCAGCAGAGCACAGGGGATTGGCAATCAGCCCCAGCATTTT. Translating it yields CASRAQGIGNQPQHF.

Comments on this clone: Germline and junction disagree at one end, which may indicate a read error. This sequence joins TRBV29-1 and TRBJ2-4; the match to TRBD1 covers 7 bases. CDR1 is SQVTM, CDR2 ANQGSEA, per germline. This CDR3 contains 10 residues. The CDR3 region has the DNA TGCAGCGTTGAGAAAAACAGGGGTCAATTC. Amino acid sequence: CSVEKNRGQF.

The chain couples TRBV7-2 to TRBJ2-3; D not certain. Trimming removed 0 bases at V and 2 bases at J, with 3 bases between. Germline V gene lookup returns CDR1 SGHTA and CDR2 FQGNSA. The CDR3 is 13 residues long. The CDR3 sequence: CASSLAITDTQYF. The DNA for the CDR3 is TGTGCCAGCAGCTTAGCTATCACAGATACGCAGTATTTT.

CDR3 coding DNA: TGTGCCATCGGGATTGAGGGCACCTACGAGCAGTACTTC. Protein product: CAIGIEGTYEQYF. V is TRBV10-3 and J is TRBJ2-7; D perhaps matches TRBD2 (5 bases). CDR3 length: 13 residues. From germline, CDR1 is ENHRY and CDR2 SYGVKD. The germline V and J ends were trimmed by 8 bases and 2 bases, with 13 bases remaining between them.

The chain couples TRBV5-4 to TRBJ2-5, with TRBD1 matching 9 bases. TRBJ2-7 matches the DNA end more closely, so the J call is doubtful. The V gene's germline CDR1 is SGHNT and CDR2 YYREEE (reference sequence). CDR3 length equals 17 residues. CDR3 loop: CASSLAAYGTGNYEQYF. As DNA, the CDR3 is TGTGCCAGCAGCTTGGCCGCATACGGGACAGGGAATTACGAGCAGTACTTC.

Points on this clone: At one end the junction does not follow the germline gene, possibly because of a read error. The same CDR3 also results from other DNA sequences found in this sample. V and J are TRBV18 and TRBJ1-1; D is perhaps TRBD1 (5 bases). This CDR3 has 14 amino acids. Germline lookup yields CDR1 KGHSH and CDR2 LQKENI. The CDR3 protein is CASSPQGWYTEAFF. The CDR3 DNA reads TGTGCCAGCTCACCACAGGGGTGGTACACTGAAGCTTTTTTT. Variable domain in full (rest from reference TRBV18 and TRBJ1-1): NAGVMQNPRHLVRRRGQEARLRCSPMKGHSHVYWYRQLPEEGLKFMVYLQKENIIDESGMPKERFSAEFPKEGPSILRIQQVVRGDSAAYFCASSPQGWYTEAFFGQGTRLTVV.